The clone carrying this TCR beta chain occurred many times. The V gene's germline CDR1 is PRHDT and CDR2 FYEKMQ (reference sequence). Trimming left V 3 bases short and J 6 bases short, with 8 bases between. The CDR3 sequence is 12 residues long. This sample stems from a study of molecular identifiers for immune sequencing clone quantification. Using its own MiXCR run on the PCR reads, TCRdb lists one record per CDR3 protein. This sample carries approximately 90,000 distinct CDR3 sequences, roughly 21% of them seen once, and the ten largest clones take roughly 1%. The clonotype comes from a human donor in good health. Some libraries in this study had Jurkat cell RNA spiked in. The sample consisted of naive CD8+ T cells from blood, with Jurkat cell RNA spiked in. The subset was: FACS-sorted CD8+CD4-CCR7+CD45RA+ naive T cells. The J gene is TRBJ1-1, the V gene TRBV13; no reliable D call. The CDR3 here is CASSLYFSEAFF. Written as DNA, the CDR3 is TGTGCCAGCAGCTTGTACTTTTCTGAAGCTTTCTTT.